The clone carrying this TCR beta chain occurred many times. Its antigen is currently unknown. The source of the sample is a study of T-cell reconstitution after alpha-beta-depleted transplantation in children. This CDR3 region has 14 residues. V shed 5 bases and J shed 6 bases, with 17 bases lying between them. From germline, CDR1 is SGHTA and CDR2 FQGTGA. Molecular barcoding with unique molecular identifiers was used for the TCRbeta library. TCRdb itself ran the PCR reads through MiXCR, one entry per CDR3 protein. The table includes some 200,000 distinct CDR3 sequences, under 13% detected once. Findings and caveats of the study: There were reportedly several hundred expanded graft clones from which alpha-beta T cells came about two months after transplant. One year post-transplant, T-cell counts and diversity were largely derived from T cells produced anew. Surviving recipient cells, namely T cells and thymic progenitors, were the source of high day-60 TCRbeta diversity in some patients.

This specimen consisted of PBMCs, obtained before TCRalphabeta/CD19-depleted stem cell transplant. V usage is TRBV7-3 and J usage is TRBJ2-7; possible D gene TRBD1, 6 bases. This TCR was recovered from a child younger than two with acute myeloid leukemia, due to receive a stem cell transplant. CDR3 residues: CASSRGDRPGEQYF. CDR3 DNA sequence: TGTGCCAGCAGCCGCGGCGACAGGCCAGGCGAGCAGTACTTC.